These 23 T cell receptor beta chains share one sample of origin, sequenced in a study of breast tumors, draining lymph nodes, adjacent tissues. Breast cancer patients provided tissue from their axillary draining lymph nodes. TCRdb called the multiplex PCR reads again in MiXCR, with one record for every CDR3 protein. Found here are 160,000 or so distinct CDR3 sequences, roughly 35% of them singletons; the top ten hold about 3.8%. Sequenced material: axillary lymph node tissue. Receptor source: a female donor with breast cancer. Some clones in this sample may be carry-over from other donors' samples.

This clonotype came up many times. The gene calls are TRBV14 and TRBJ2-7; 7 bases map to TRBD1. CDR3 length equals 14 residues. V gave up 3 bases and J gave up 6 bases; unmatched junction bases: 8. CDR1 and CDR2 (germline): SGHDN, FVKESK. The CDR3 DNA follows: TGTGCCAGCAGCCACAGGGGGAAAAATTCCGAGCAGTACTTC. It is translated as CASSHRGKNSEQYF.

The rearrangement joins TRBV12-3 or TRBV12-4 to TRBJ1-5; no clear D gene. Trimming pared 5 bases from V and 0 bases from J, leaving 14 bases between. The CDR3 has 16 amino acids. Here the CDR3 DNA reads TGTGCCAGCAGTCTAAGGACGGTAAATAGCAATCAGCCCCAGCATTTT. It codes for CASSLRTVNSNQPQHF.

This clonotype turned up a few times. A much larger clone sits a single nucleotide away, making a read error possible. J is TRBJ2-7 and V is TRBV6-5; D possibly corresponds to TRBD1 (5 bases). The ends were cut back, 5 bases at V and 3 bases at J, with 14 bases in the middle. From germline, CDR1 is MNHEY and CDR2 SVGAGI. There are 14 residues in the CDR3. The CDR3 sequence: CASSHLGTGYEQYF. In DNA, the CDR3 is TGTGCCAGCAGTCACTTGGGCACAGGCTACGAGCAGTACTTC.

This clonotype was seen repeatedly, ten times or more. The rearrangement links TRBV20-1 to TRBJ2-5; TRBD1 agrees at 7 bases. The ends lost 3 bases at V and 4 bases at J; junction bases unmatched: 5. Germline CDR1 is DFQATT and CDR2 is SNEGSKA (reference sequence). This CDR3 contains 13 residues. DNA for the CDR3: TGCAGTGCTAGGACAGGGTCGGTAGAGACCCAGTACTTC. It is translated as CSARTGSVETQYF.

Comments on this clonotype: One junction end does not reproduce the germline sequence, and a read error may be involved. The J gene is TRBJ2-4, the V gene TRBV27; D tentatively reads TRBD1 or TRBD2 (5 bases each). The germline V gene has CDR1 MNHEY and CDR2 SMNVEV (reference sequence). The CDR3 extends over 13 amino acids. The CDR3 sequence is CASRLSGGNIQHF. The CDR3 bases are TGTGCCAGCAGGTTAAGTGGGGGAAACATTCAGCACTTC.

Notes on this clonotype: One junction end disagrees with the germline gene, perhaps due to a read error. V usage is TRBV7-8 and J usage is TRBJ2-2; TRBD1 matches at 7 bases. The CDR3 length is 11 residues. Germline CDR1 reads SGHVS; CDR2 reads FQNEAQ. CDR3: CASSPSGTAIF. CDR3 DNA sequence: TGTGCCAGCAGCCCGTCCGGGACAGCGATATTT.

This clonotype has a handful of counts. The V gene is TRBV5-1, the J gene TRBJ2-3; TRBD2 aligns across 8 bases. The CDR3 extends over 15 amino acids. Germline CDR1 SGHRS, CDR2 YFSETQ. V gave up 7 bases and J gave up 4 bases; unmatched junction bases: 11. CDR3 nucleotide sequence: TGCGCCAGCTCTGGACTAGCTGCTAACCCAGATACGCAGTATTTT. Protein: CASSGLAANPDTQYF.

Ten or more counts support this clonotype. V usage is TRBV5-1 and J usage is TRBJ2-1; D gene unclear. V was pared by 0 bases and J by 0 bases, with 7 bases between. The CDR3 length is 15 residues. From germline, CDR1 is SGHRS and CDR2 YFSETQ. The CDR3 sequence: CASSLVASSYNEQFF. The CDR3 DNA follows: TGCGCCAGCAGCTTGGTCGCGAGCTCCTACAATGAGCAGTTCTTC.

The rearrangement uses TRBV7-9 and TRBJ2-7; possibly TRBD2 for D (6 bases). V was trimmed by 5 bases and J by 6 bases, leaving 11 bases between them. CDR1 and CDR2 (germline): SEHNR, FQNEAQ (reference sequence). The CDR3 is 12 residues long. CDR3 protein: CASSPREVEQYF. CDR3 coding DNA: TGTGCCAGCAGCCCCAGGGAGGTCGAGCAGTACTTC.

The chain couples TRBV19 to TRBJ1-6; D gene uncertain. CDR1 and CDR2 from the germline V gene are LNHDA and SQIVND (reference sequence). The CDR3 is made up of 14 amino acids. Between the trimmed V and J ends, which lost 3 bases and 3 bases, there was a span of 6 bases. DNA for the CDR3: TGTGCCAGTAGTATCGGGCTCTATAATTCACCCCTCCACTTT. Protein: CASSIGLYNSPLHF.

This clonotype was counted many times. The chain couples TRBV12-3 or TRBV12-4 to TRBJ2-2, with a weak D call TRBD1 (6 bases). With 5 bases removed from V and 6 bases from J, the gap between germline ends came to 22 bases. CDR3 size: 17 residues. The CDR3 sequence is CASSPLGAVLRSGELFF. The CDR3 DNA reads TGTGCCAGCAGTCCGTTGGGGGCGGTACTTCGTTCCGGGGAGCTGTTTTTT.

The chain carries TRBV3-1 and TRBJ1-2; TRBD1 might be the D (5 bases). Germline CDR1 LGHDT, CDR2 YNNKEL (reference sequence). V was cut by 4 bases and J by 2 bases, with 23 bases left in between. CDR3 size: 18 residues. The CDR3 region has the DNA TGTGCCAGCAGCCGAGGGACTAGCGGGAGGGCAAACAACTATGGCTACACCTTC. Amino acids: CASSRGTSGRANNYGYTF.

This chain links TRBV20-1 with TRBJ1-5; D gene unclear. CDR1 DFQATT and CDR2 SNEGSKA come from the germline V gene (reference sequence). V was trimmed by 5 bases and J by 15 bases, leaving 8 bases between them. CDR3 size: 8 residues. The CDR3: CSAPAPHF. In nucleotides, the CDR3 is TGCAGTGCTCCCGCCCCGCATTTT.

This clonotype was observed many times. The chain links TRBV30 to TRBJ1-5, with no clear D. Trimming took off 3 bases at V and 7 bases at J, with 13 bases between the two ends. CDR3 length: 13 residues. Germline loops: CDR1 GTSNPN, CDR2 SVGIG (reference sequence). The CDR3: CAWSPQSQQPQHF. The CDR3 nucleotides are TGTGCCTGGAGCCCGCAGTCGCAGCAGCCCCAGCATTTT.

As for this clonotype: A much larger clone differs by one base, so this may be a read error. V and J are TRBV11-2 and TRBJ1-5; 7 bases line up with TRBD1. With V trimmed by 6 bases and J by 7 bases, 6 bases remained unmatched. The V gene's germline CDR1 is SGHAT and CDR2 FQNNGV. The length of the CDR3 is 13 residues. The CDR3 here is CASSHRGQQPQHF. The CDR3 nucleotides read TGTGCCAGCAGTCACAGGGGTCAACAGCCCCAGCATTTT.

The chain joins TRBV20-1 to TRBJ1-2; 7 nucleotides match TRBD1. The J segment lost 5 bases and the V segment lost 4 bases, leaving 19 bases of the junction unmatched. The CDR3 covers 17 residues. Germline loops: CDR1 DFQATT, CDR2 SNEGSKA (reference sequence). The CDR3 DNA sequence: TGCAGTGCTATAAATTTAGGGGGACAGAGAACCAAATATGGCTACACCTTC. Translation: CSAINLGGQRTKYGYTF.

On this clonotype: One end of the junction does not line up with germline, which may come from a read error. This chain uses TRBV2 with TRBJ1-4, with D maybe TRBD1 (6 bases). The CDR3 is made up of 17 amino acids. Germline CDR1 reads SNHLY; CDR2 reads FYNNEI. In DNA form, the CDR3 reads TGTGCCAGCGGGGGGCCAAATCCCCTTCCAACTAATGAAAAACTGTCTTTT. Amino acid sequence: CASGGPNPLPTNEKLSF.

In this sample, this clonotype turned up a few times. A clone one base away is much larger, so this may be a read error. The chain joins TRBV7-3 to TRBJ2-3, with 12 bases lining up with TRBD2. Unmatched junction bases numbered 14, after V lost 2 bases and J lost 8 bases. CDR3 length: 18 amino acids. CDR1 and CDR2 from the germline V gene are SGHTA and FQGTGA. The CDR3 DNA reads TGTGCCAGCAGCTTATTCCCCCCCCCTAGCGGGGGGGATGGTACGCAGTATTTT. Amino acid sequence: CASSLFPPPSGGDGTQYF.

A word on this clonotype: This may be a read error: a much more frequent sequence differs by one nucleotide. The J gene is TRBJ1-2, the V gene TRBV27, with 10 nucleotides matching TRBD1. V lost 2 bases and J lost 3; bases outside the gene matches: 9. The CDR3 is made up of 17 amino acids. Germline V lookup: CDR1 MNHEY, CDR2 SMNVEV (reference sequence). The CDR3 reads CASSLGWETGGDYGYTF. CDR3 coding DNA: TGTGCCAGCAGTTTAGGTTGGGAGACAGGGGGCGACTATGGCTACACCTTC.

In its sample, this clonotype was seen many times. The chain recombines TRBV19 with TRBJ2-3, with D possibly being TRBD1 (6 bases). The CDR3 length is 14 residues. Germline V gene data show CDR1 as LNHDA and CDR2 as SQIVND (reference sequence). V gave up 5 bases and J gave up 0 bases, with 9 bases separating them. The CDR3: CASSRQGSTDTQYF. For the CDR3, the DNA is TGTGCCAGTAGTCGGCAGGGGAGCACAGATACGCAGTATTTT.

Notes on this clonotype: Here the CDR3 omits its conserved ending phenylalanine or tryptophan, so a read error is the likely source. The chain has TRBV5-1 and TRBJ1-1, with D maybe TRBD1 (6 bases). The CDR3 totals 14 residues. From germline, CDR1 is SGHRS and CDR2 YFSETQ. Trimming cost V 5 bases and J 2 bases, with 13 bases left between them. The CDR3 region has the DNA TGCGCCAGCAGATCGGACAGAGCTAACACTGAAGCTTTCTGT. Its protein product is CASRSDRANTEAFC.

The table lists this clonotype with many counts. The gene calls are TRBV20-1 and TRBJ2-7; TRBD1 matches at 7 bases. With 3 bases clipped from V and 0 bases from J, the junction kept 2 bases outside the gene matches. The CDR3 is 13 residues long. CDR1 is DFQATT and CDR2 is SNEGSKA in the germline V gene (reference sequence). The CDR3 here is CSARGTVSYEQYF. DNA of the CDR3: TGCAGTGCTAGGGGGACAGTCTCCTACGAGCAGTACTTC.

The table lists this clonotype with a few counts. The V call is TRBV28, the J call TRBJ2-1; tentatively, D is TRBD2 (5 bases). The CDR3 has 11 residues. Germline-derived CDR1 and CDR2 are MDHEN and SYDVKM. The ends were cut back, 6 bases at V and 10 bases at J, with 10 bases in the middle. The CDR3 spells CASSPGTEQFF. The CDR3 DNA sequence: TGTGCCAGCAGCCCGGGAACAGAGCAGTTCTTC.